The TCR beta chain described here comes from a study of shared clonotypes between healthy human individuals. Naive CD8 cells, CD45RO-negative and positively selected for CCR7, excluded terminally differentiated effector memory CD45RA+ cells. The CDR3 sequence is 13 residues long. The germline CDR1 and CDR2 sequences are SGDLS and YYNGEE. V was trimmed by 4 bases and J by 2 bases, leaving 6 bases between them. Worth noting for this clone: The antigen is undetermined. The sample carries other DNA sequences with the same CDR3.

Points from the study as a whole: A handful of donors shared approximately 5% of their naive CD4 clonotypes. Larger estimated richness was generally seen in naive subsets than in memory subsets.

Sequenced by immunoSEQ multiplex PCR; TCRdb stores in-frame clones only, minus some. This table holds hundreds of thousands of clones, around 96% found once. The clonotype originates from a woman in her twenties or thirties in good health. This chain joins TRBV9 and TRBJ2-2; D gene ambiguous. The sequencing sample was made of naive CD8+ T cells sorted from blood. The CDR3 DNA sequence: TGTGCCAGCAGCCCTTCCAACACCGGGGAGCTGTTTTTT. This encodes CASSPSNTGELFF.